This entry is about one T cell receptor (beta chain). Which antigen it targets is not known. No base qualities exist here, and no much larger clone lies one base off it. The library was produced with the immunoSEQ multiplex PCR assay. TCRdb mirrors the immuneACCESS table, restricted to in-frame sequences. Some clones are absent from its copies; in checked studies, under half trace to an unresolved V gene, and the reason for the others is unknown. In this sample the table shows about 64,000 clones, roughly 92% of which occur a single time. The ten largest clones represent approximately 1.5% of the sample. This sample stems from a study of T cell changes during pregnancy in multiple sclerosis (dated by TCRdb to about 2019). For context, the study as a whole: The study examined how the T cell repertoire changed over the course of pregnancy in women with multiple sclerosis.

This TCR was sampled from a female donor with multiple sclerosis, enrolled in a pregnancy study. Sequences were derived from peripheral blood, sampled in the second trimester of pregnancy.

The DNA sequence is given as TGTGCCAGCAGCTTATACAGGGGTAGCCAAGAGACCCAGTACTTC. Its protein reads: CASSLYRGSQETQYF. The sequence joins TRBV5-8 to TRBJ2-5; 7 of the junction bases match TRBD1. Here V drops 2 bases and J drops 1 base, and the junction holds 5 bases not matched to any gene. As encoded in the germline V gene, CDR1 is SGHTS while CDR2 is YDEGEE. Reading from cysteine to phenylalanine, the CDR3 counts 15 amino acids. Only CDR3 DNA remains: 45 bases, in frame from the first base.